These 24 T cell receptor beta chains were sequenced from one sample in a study of T cells in Graves' hyperthyroidism and ophthalmopathy. RNA transcripts served as the template for amplifying TCR beta CDR3 regions. The HTBI primer set was used in a first-round RT-PCR of the TCR CDR3. TCRdb ran MiXCR on the multiplex PCR reads and lists one entry per CDR3 protein. The data hold around 690,000 distinct CDR3 sequences, with around 20% observed a single time. Sequencing was done on a sample of blood. All receptors come from a man aged 25 to 45 with Graves' ophthalmopathy.

This clonotype appeared many times. The chain joins TRBV12-3 or TRBV12-4 to TRBJ1-5; possible D gene TRBD1, 5 bases. This CDR3 contains 13 residues. V gave up 4 bases and J gave up 5 bases, with 9 bases separating them. CDR3 in amino acids: CASSSRADQPQHF. CDR3 nucleotide sequence: TGTGCCAGCAGTTCCAGGGCGGATCAGCCCCAGCATTTT.

The chain combines TRBV7-3 with TRBJ2-7; D remains ambiguous. The CDR3 is 15 residues long. Looked up from germline, CDR1 is SGHTA and CDR2 is FQGTGA. Trimming left V 4 bases short and J 10 bases short, with 23 bases between. The CDR3 region is CASSSRAPGFWEQYF. The CDR3 DNA reads as TGTGCCAGCAGCTCCCGAGCTCCCGGGTTTTGGGAACAGTACTTC.

The table lists this clonotype with many counts. The gene calls are TRBV7-2 and TRBJ2-7, with TRBD1 matching over 12 bases. The CDR3 has 16 amino acids. Germline assignment: CDR1 SGHTA and CDR2 FQGNSA. The ends lost 1 base at V and 1 base at J; junction bases unmatched: 2. The CDR3 reads CASSLGDRGPSYEQYF. In DNA form, the CDR3 reads TGTGCCAGCAGCTTAGGGGACAGGGGGCCGTCCTACGAGCAGTACTTC.

This rearrangement joins TRBV19 to TRBJ2-1, with 15 positions matching TRBD2. V shed 5 bases and J 6 bases; nucleotides not matched to a gene: 8. This CDR3 region has 17 residues. Germline V gene data show CDR1 as LNHDA and CDR2 as SQIVND (reference sequence). The CDR3 sequence is CASSSPGLAGGVNEQFF. CDR3 coding DNA: TGTGCCAGTAGTTCACCGGGACTAGCGGGAGGAGTCAATGAGCAGTTCTTC.

This clonotype was detected a few times. CDR3 protein: CSVGTGRTEAFF. The CDR3 nucleotides are TGCAGCGTGGGGACAGGGAGGACTGAAGCTTTCTTT. The chain recombines TRBV29-1 with TRBJ1-1; 9 nucleotides agree with TRBD1. Per the germline V gene, CDR1 is SQVTM and CDR2 is ANQGSEA. The CDR3 has 12 amino acids. Trimming at V came to 6 bases and at J to 5 bases, leaving 4 bases not matched to a gene.

This clonotype occurred once. The chain uses TRBV20-1 and TRBJ2-2; D assignment may be TRBD1 or TRBD2 (5 bases each). V gave up 1 base and J gave up 1 base, with 16 bases separating them. Germline assignment: CDR1 DFQATT and CDR2 SNEGSKA (reference sequence). The CDR3 runs to 17 residues. CDR3 in DNA: TGCAGTGCTAGAGTCCCCCTGGGGGTCCTGAACACCGGGGAGCTGTTTTTT. This sequence encodes CSARVPLGVLNTGELFF.

This clonotype was observed many times. This sequence joins TRBV5-1 and TRBJ2-7; tentatively, D is TRBD1 or TRBD2 (6 bases each). This CDR3 contains 16 residues. V lost 0 bases to trimming and J lost 0 bases, with 13 bases between them. Per germline, CDR1 SGHRS and CDR2 YFSETQ. In nucleotides, the CDR3 is TGCGCCAGCAGCTTGGAGGTAGGGGGGAGCTCCTACGAGCAGTACTTC. This codes for CASSLEVGGSSYEQYF.

The chain couples TRBV10-2 to TRBJ2-7; TRBD1 aligns across 8 bases. The CDR3 contains 12 residues. Trimming cost V 4 bases and J 9 bases; bases outside gene matches: 5. Germline-derived CDR1 and CDR2 are WSHSY and SAAADI. CDR3 region: CASSGGRGLQYF. Written as DNA, the CDR3 is TGCGCCAGCAGTGGAGGCAGGGGGCTGCAGTACTTC.

This clonotype was counted only a few times. The chain uses TRBV28 and TRBJ2-7; 8 positions match TRBD1. With 6 bases clipped from V and 0 bases from J, the junction kept 4 bases outside the gene matches. The CDR3 covers 14 residues. CDR1 and CDR2 (germline): MDHEN, SYDVKM. The CDR3 sequence: CASRKTGVSYEQYF. In DNA, the CDR3 is TGTGCCAGCAGGAAGACAGGGGTCTCCTACGAGCAGTACTTC.

The J gene is TRBJ2-4, the V gene TRBV3-1, with TRBD2 identical over 14 bases. The germline CDR1 and CDR2 sequences are LGHDT and YNNKEL (reference sequence). The CDR3 contains 16 residues. With V trimmed by 4 bases and J by 9 bases, 8 bases remained unmatched. CDR3 in amino acids: CASSRGTSGSLGIQYF. The CDR3, as DNA: TGTGCCAGCAGCCGCGGGACTAGCGGGAGTTTGGGCATTCAGTACTTC.

This clonotype was counted many times. The chain employs TRBV30 and TRBJ1-5; perhaps TRBD1 as D (5 bases). The ends were cut back, 0 bases at V and 5 bases at J, with 11 bases in the middle. Germline V gives CDR1 GTSNPN, CDR2 SVGIG (reference sequence). This CDR3 has 14 amino acids. The CDR3, as DNA: TGTGCCTGGAGTGTACCAGGGTTTTATCAGCCCCAGCATTTT. This encodes CAWSVPGFYQPQHF.

This clonotype was observed a handful of times. The V gene is TRBV9, the J gene TRBJ2-7; D not resolved. The CDR3 totals 14 residues. Per the germline V gene, CDR1 is SGDLS and CDR2 is YYNGEE. Trimming pared 4 bases from V and 3 bases from J, leaving 14 bases between. Here the CDR3 DNA reads TGTGCCAGCAGCCCGTACGATACCTACTACGAGCAGTACTTC. Translation: CASSPYDTYYEQYF.

This clonotype was seen ten or more times. The rearrangement joins TRBV20-1 to TRBJ1-5, with D tentatively TRBD1 (5 bases). In germline, CDR1 is DFQATT, CDR2 SNEGSKA (reference sequence). Trimming stripped 1 base from V and 2 bases from J, with 12 bases between. The CDR3 consists of 15 residues. This CDR3 is CSARVGGAGNQPQHF. The CDR3 coding sequence is TGCAGTGCTAGAGTCGGCGGGGCTGGCAATCAGCCCCAGCATTTT.

This clonotype has a handful of counts. The V gene is TRBV6-2 or TRBV6-3, the J gene TRBJ1-3; maybe TRBD1 (5 bases). Germline CDR1 reads MNHEY; CDR2 reads SVGEGT. Deletions cut 6 bases from V and 0 bases from J, with 18 bases between. The CDR3 loop spans 17 amino acids. The CDR3 DNA reads as TGTGCCAGCAGAGCCACGGGACCGTCCAGCTCTGGAAACACCATATATTTT. It specifies CASRATGPSSSGNTIYF.

This chain connects TRBV7-6 to TRBJ2-7, with TRBD2 as a possible D gene (5 bases). This CDR3 is 15 amino acids long. Between the trimmed V and J ends, which lost 5 bases and 1 base, there was a span of 15 bases. Germline V CDR1 and CDR2: SGHVS, FNYEAQ. The CDR3 DNA sequence: TGTGCCAGCAGCAGTCAAGAGGGTAGGTCCTACGAGCAGTACTTC. This encodes CASSSQEGRSYEQYF.

This clonotype was recorded a few times. This chain joins TRBV5-1 and TRBJ2-1; weak D call: TRBD2 (6 bases). The CDR3 sequence is 16 residues long. From germline, CDR1 is SGHRS and CDR2 YFSETQ. Trimming stripped 0 bases from V and 8 bases from J, with 18 bases between. This CDR3 reads CASSLVVAPGGDEQFF. CDR3 bases: TGCGCCAGCAGCTTGGTGGTAGCGCCGGGCGGGGATGAGCAGTTCTTC. The entire variable domain, with the rest obtained from reference TRBV5-1 and TRBJ2-1, is as follows: KAGVTQTPRYLIKTRGQQVTLSCSPISGHRSVSWYQQTPGQGLQFLFEYFSETQRNKGNFPGRFSGRQFSNSRSEMNVSTLELGDSALYLCASSLVVAPGGDEQFFGPGTRLTVL.

The table lists this clonotype with a few counts. V gene TRBV12-3 or TRBV12-4 combines with J gene TRBJ1-3, with D unresolved. V was cut by 6 bases and J by 3 bases, with 6 bases left in between. The length of the CDR3 is 12 residues. DNA of the CDR3: TGTGCCAGCAGGTCAGATGGAAACACCATATATTTT. This gives the protein CASRSDGNTIYF.

The chain recombines TRBV6-1 with TRBJ2-7; TRBD1 agrees at 7 bases. The CDR3 is 16 residues long. Trimming took 6 bases from V and 0 from J; bases not matched to a gene: 11. Germline-derived CDR1 and CDR2 are MNHNS and SASEGT. CDR3 nucleotide sequence: TGTGCCAGCAGCGGGGACAGCCTACAGAGCTCCTACGAGCAGTACTTC. Residues: CASSGDSLQSSYEQYF.

V and J are TRBV9 and TRBJ2-3, with D perhaps matching TRBD1 (5 bases). The CDR3 spans 14 residues. Germline loops: CDR1 SGDLS, CDR2 YYNGEE. The V gene lost 4 bases and the J gene lost 3 bases, with 12 bases spanning the gap. CDR3 sequence reads: CASSPNAGTDTQYF. DNA for the CDR3: TGTGCCAGCAGCCCAAACGCAGGGACAGATACGCAGTATTTT.

This clonotype has at least ten counts. The chain joins TRBV10-3 to TRBJ1-1; 7 bases line up with TRBD1. CDR1 and CDR2 from the germline V gene are ENHRY and SYGVKD. With 5 bases clipped from V and 1 base from J, the junction kept 1 base outside the gene matches. The CDR3 consists of 13 residues. The DNA for the CDR3 is TGTGCCATCAGTTGGGACAGGAACACTGAAGCTTTCTTT. This gives the protein CAISWDRNTEAFF.

This clonotype was observed a handful of times. This chain links TRBV14 with TRBJ2-2; D unclear. The CDR3 length is 15 residues. V was shortened by 0 bases and J by 6 bases, with 11 bases between the two germline ends. Germline V gene data show CDR1 as SGHDN and CDR2 as FVKESK. The CDR3 reads CASSQDPTWPGELFF. As DNA, the CDR3 is TGTGCCAGCAGCCAAGATCCAACCTGGCCCGGGGAGCTGTTTTTT.

This chain links TRBV12-5 with TRBJ1-1; D might be TRBD1 (6 bases). The CDR3 has 13 residues. Per the germline V gene, CDR1 is LGHNT and CDR2 is FRNRAP. The ends were cut back, 6 bases at V and 0 bases at J, with 8 bases in the middle. The CDR3 coding sequence is TGTGCTAGTGGCGCAGGGGTGAACACTGAAGCTTTCTTT. Translated: CASGAGVNTEAFF.

Many counts were recorded for this clonotype. The chain links TRBV28 to TRBJ2-3; possibly TRBD2 for D (5 bases). Trimming cost V 4 bases and J 2 bases, with 10 bases left between them. Germline V gene data show CDR1 as MDHEN and CDR2 as SYDVKM. The CDR3 covers 14 residues. CDR3 amino acids: CASSSGYFTDTQYF. The CDR3 DNA follows: TGTGCCAGCAGTTCGGGGTATTTCACAGATACGCAGTATTTT.

The J gene is TRBJ1-2, the V gene TRBV28; D is unresolved. The CDR3 extends over 14 amino acids. Germline CDR1 is MDHEN and CDR2 is SYDVKM. V was pared by 5 bases and J by 2 bases, with 12 bases between. CDR3 nucleotide sequence: TGTGCCAGCAGTCCCACGAACAGAAACTATGGCTACACCTTC. Translation: CASSPTNRNYGYTF.